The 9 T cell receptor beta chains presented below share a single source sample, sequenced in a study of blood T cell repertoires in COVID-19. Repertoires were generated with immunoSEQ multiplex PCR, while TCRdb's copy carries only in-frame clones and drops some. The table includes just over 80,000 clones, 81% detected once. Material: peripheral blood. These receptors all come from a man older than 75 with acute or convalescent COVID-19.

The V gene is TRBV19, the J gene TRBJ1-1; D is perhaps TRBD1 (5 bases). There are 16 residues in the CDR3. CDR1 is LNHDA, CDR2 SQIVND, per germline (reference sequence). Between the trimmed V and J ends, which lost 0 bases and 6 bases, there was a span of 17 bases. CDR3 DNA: TGTGCCAGTAGTATAGATCTGGCCCAGGGTCAGGCTGAAGCTTTCTTT. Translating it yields CASSIDLAQGQAEAFF.

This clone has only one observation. The CDR3 DNA reads TGCAGCGTTGAATACAGAGAAGACTATGGCTACACCTTC. This translates into CSVEYREDYGYTF. The J gene is TRBJ1-2, the V gene TRBV29-1; no firm D call. Trimming stripped 2 bases from V and 3 bases from J, with 10 bases between. The germline V gene has CDR1 SQVTM and CDR2 ANQGSEA. CDR3 size: 13 residues.

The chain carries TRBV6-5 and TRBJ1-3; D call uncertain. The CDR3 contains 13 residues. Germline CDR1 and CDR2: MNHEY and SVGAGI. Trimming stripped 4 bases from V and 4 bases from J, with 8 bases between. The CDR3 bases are TGTGCCAGCAGTTTAACACCCGGAAACACCATATATTTT. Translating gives CASSLTPGNTIYF.

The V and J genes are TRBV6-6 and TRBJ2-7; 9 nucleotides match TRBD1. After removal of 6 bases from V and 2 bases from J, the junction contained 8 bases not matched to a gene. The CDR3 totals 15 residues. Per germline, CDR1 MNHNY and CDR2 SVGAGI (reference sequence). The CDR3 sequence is CASSRTGGSAYEQYF. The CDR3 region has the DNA TGTGCCAGCAGCCGTACAGGGGGCAGCGCCTACGAGCAGTACTTC.

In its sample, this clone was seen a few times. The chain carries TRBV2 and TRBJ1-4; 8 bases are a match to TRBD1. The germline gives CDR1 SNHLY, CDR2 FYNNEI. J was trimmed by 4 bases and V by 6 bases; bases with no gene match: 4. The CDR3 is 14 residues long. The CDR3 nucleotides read TGTGCCAGCAGGAAACAGGGGGTTAATGAAAAACTGTTTTTT. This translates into CASRKQGVNEKLFF.

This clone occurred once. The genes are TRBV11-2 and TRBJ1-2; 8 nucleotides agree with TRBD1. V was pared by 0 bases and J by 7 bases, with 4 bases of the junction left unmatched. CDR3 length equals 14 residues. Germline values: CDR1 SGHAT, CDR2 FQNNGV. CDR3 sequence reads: CASSLDIDRGGYTF. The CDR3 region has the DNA TGTGCCAGCAGCTTAGATATCGACAGGGGTGGCTACACCTTC.

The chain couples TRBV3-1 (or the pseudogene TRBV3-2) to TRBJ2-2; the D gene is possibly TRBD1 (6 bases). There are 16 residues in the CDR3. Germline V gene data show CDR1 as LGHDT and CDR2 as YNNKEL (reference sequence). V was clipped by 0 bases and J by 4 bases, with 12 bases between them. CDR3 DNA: TGTGCCAGCAGCCAAGAGGGGAAGGGGGTCACCGGGGAGCTGTTTTTT. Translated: CASSQEGKGVTGELFF.

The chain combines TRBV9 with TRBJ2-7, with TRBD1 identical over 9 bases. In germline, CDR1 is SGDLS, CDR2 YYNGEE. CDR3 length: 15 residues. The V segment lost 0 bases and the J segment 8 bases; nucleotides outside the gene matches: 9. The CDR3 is CASSVGTQGANKQYF. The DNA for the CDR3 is TGTGCCAGCAGCGTAGGGACACAGGGGGCAAACAAGCAGTACTTC.

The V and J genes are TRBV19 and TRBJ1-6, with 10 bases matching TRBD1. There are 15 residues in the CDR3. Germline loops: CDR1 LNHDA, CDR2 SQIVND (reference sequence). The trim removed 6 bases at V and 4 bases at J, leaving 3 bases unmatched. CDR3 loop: CASRTGGWYNSPLHF. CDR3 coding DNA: TGTGCCAGTAGGACAGGGGGCTGGTATAATTCACCCCTCCACTTT.